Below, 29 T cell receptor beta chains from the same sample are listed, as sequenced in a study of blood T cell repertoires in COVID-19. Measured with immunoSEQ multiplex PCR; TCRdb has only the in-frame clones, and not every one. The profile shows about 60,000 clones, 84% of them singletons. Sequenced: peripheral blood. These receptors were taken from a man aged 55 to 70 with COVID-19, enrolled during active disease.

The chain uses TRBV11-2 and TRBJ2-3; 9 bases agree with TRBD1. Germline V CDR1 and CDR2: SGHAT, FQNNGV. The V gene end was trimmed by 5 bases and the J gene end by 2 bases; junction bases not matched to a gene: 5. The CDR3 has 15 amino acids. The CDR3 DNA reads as TGTGCCAGCAGCCCCGGGACAGGGACCACAGATACGCAGTATTTT. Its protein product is CASSPGTGTTDTQYF.

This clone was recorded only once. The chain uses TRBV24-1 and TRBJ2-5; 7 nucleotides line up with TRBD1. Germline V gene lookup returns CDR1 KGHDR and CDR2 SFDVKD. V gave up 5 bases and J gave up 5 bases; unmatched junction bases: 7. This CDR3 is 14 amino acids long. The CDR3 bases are TGTGCCACCAGTGCCTCCGACAGGGAGGAGACCCAGTACTTC. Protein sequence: CATSASDREETQYF.

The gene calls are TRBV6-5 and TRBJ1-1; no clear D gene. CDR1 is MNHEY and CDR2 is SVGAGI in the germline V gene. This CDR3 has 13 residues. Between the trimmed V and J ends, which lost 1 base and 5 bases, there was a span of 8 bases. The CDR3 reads CASSYLGGTEAFF. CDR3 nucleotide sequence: TGTGCCAGCAGTTACTTAGGAGGGACTGAAGCTTTCTTT.

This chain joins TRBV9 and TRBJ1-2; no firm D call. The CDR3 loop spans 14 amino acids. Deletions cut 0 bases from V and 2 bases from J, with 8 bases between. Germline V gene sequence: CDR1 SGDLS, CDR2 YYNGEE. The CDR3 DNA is TGTGCCAGCAGCGTAGATCCACAGAACTATGGCTACACCTTC. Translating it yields CASSVDPQNYGYTF.

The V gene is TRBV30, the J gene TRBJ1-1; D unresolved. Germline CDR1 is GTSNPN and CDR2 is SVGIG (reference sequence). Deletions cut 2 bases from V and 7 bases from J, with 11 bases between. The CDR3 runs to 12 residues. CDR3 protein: CAWSRFVSEAFF. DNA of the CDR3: TGTGCCTGGAGTCGTTTCGTCAGTGAAGCTTTCTTT. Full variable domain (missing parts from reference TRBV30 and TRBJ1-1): SQTIHQWPATLVQPVGSPLSLECTVEGTSNPNLYWYRQAAGRGLQLLFYSVGIGQISSEVPQNLSASRPQDRQFILSSKKLLLSDSGFYLCAWSRFVSEAFFGQGTRLTVV.

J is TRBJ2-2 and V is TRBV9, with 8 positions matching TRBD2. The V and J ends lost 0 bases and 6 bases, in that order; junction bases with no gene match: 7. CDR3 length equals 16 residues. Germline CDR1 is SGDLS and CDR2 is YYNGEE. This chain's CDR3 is CASSVGVAGMAGELFF. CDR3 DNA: TGTGCCAGCAGCGTAGGCGTAGCGGGAATGGCCGGGGAGCTGTTTTTT.

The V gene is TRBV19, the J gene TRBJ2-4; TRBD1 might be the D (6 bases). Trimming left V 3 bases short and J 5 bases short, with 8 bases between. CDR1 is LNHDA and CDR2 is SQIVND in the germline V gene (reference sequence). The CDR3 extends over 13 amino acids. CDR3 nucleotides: TGTGCCAGTAGTATGGACAGAGAAAACATTCAGTACTTC. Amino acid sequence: CASSMDRENIQYF.

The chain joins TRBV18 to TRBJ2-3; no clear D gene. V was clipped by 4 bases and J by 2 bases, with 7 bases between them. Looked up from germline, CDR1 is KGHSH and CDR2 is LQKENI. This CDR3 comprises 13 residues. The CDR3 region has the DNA TGTGCCAGCTCACAGACACTCACAGATACGCAGTATTTT. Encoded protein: CASSQTLTDTQYF.

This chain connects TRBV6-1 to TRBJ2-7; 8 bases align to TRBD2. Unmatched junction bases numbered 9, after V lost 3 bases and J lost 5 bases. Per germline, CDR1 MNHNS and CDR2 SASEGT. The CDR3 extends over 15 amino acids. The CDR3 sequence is CASSDRGGGPDEQYF. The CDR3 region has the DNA TGTGCCAGCAGTGATAGGGGCGGGGGGCCGGACGAGCAGTACTTC.

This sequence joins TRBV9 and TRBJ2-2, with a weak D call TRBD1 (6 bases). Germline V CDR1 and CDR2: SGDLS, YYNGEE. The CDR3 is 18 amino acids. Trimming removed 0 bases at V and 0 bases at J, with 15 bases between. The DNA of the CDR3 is TGTGCCAGCAGCGTAGAGCTTTGGGGACATACGAACACCGGGGAGCTGTTTTTT. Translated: CASSVELWGHTNTGELFF.

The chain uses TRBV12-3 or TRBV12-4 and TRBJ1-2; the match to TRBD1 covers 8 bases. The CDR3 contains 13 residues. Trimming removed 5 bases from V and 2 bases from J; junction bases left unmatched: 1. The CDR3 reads CASSTGGNYGYTF. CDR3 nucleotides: TGTGCCAGCAGTACAGGGGGGAACTATGGCTACACCTTC.

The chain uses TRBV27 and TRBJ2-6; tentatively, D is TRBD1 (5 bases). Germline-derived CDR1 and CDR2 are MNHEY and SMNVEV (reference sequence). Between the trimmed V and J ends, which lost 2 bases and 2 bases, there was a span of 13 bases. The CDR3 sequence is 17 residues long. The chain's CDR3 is CASSLGAWAAGANVLTF. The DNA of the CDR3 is TGTGCCAGCAGTTTAGGGGCTTGGGCGGCTGGGGCCAACGTCCTGACTTTC.

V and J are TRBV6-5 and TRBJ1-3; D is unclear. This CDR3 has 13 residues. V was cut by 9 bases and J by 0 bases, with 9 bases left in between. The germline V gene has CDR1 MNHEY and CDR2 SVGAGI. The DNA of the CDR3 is TGTGCCAGTGAACTGAACTCTGGAAACACCATATATTTT. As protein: CASELNSGNTIYF.

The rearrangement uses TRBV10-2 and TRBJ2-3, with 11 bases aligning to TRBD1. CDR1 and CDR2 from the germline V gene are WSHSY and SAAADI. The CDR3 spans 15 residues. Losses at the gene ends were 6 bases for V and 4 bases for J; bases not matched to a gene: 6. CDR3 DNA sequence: TGCGCCAGCAGCTGGGACAGGGGGTCCGCAGATACGCAGTATTTT. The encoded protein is CASSWDRGSADTQYF.

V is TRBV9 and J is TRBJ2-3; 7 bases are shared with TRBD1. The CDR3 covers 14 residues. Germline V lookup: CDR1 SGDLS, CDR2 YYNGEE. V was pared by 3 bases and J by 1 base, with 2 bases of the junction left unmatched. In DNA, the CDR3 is TGTGCCAGCAGCGAGGGGACAGGCACAGATACGCAGTATTTT. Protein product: CASSEGTGTDTQYF.

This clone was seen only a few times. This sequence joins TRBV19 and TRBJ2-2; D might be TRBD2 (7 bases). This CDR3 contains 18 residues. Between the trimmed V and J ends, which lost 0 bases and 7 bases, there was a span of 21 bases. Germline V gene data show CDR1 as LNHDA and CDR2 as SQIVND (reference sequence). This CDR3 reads CASSIEGPGGPVFGELFF. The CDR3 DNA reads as TGTGCCAGTAGTATAGAGGGACCCGGGGGGCCGGTTTTCGGGGAGCTGTTTTTT.

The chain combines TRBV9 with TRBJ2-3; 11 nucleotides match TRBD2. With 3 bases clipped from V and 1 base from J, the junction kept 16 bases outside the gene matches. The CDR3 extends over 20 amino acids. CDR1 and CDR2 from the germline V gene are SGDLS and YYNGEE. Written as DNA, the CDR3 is TGTGCCAGCAGCGCCGGAGGAAGTAGCGGGAGGGCCGGGGGCACAGATACGCAGTATTTT. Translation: CASSAGGSSGRAGGTDTQYF.

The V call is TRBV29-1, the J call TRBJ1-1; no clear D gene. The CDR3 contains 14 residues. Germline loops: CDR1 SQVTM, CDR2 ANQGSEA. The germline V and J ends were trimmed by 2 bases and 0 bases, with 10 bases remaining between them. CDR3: CSVEFRLMNTEAFF. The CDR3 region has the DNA TGCAGCGTTGAATTTAGACTGATGAACACTGAAGCTTTCTTT.

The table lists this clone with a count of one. CDR3 nucleotide sequence: TGTGCCAGCACCACAGGGTCTGGAAACACCATATATTTT. Translation: CASTTGSGNTIYF. The V and J genes are TRBV2 and TRBJ1-3, with D possibly matching TRBD1 (6 bases). Germline V lookup: CDR1 SNHLY, CDR2 FYNNEI. V lost 7 bases to trimming and J lost 1 base, with 8 bases between them. This CDR3 has 13 residues. The full variable domain, its missing parts supplied by reference TRBV2 and TRBJ1-3, is EPEVTQTPSHQVTQMGQEVILRCVPISNHLYFYWYRQILGQKVEFLVSFYNNEISEKSEIFDDQFSVERPDGSNFTLKIRSTKLEDSAMYFCASTTGSGNTIYFGEGSWLTVV.

CDR3 sequence (DNA): TGTGCCAGCAGCTTAGACTCGAAGACAGGGGTTTTAACGGGCCAGTTCTTC. It specifies CASSLDSKTGVLTGQFF. The rearrangement uses TRBV11-3 and TRBJ2-1, with TRBD1 matching 8 bases. CDR1 and CDR2 (germline): SGHNT, YENEEA. J was trimmed by 13 bases and V by 0 bases; bases with no gene match: 17. The CDR3 is made up of 17 amino acids.

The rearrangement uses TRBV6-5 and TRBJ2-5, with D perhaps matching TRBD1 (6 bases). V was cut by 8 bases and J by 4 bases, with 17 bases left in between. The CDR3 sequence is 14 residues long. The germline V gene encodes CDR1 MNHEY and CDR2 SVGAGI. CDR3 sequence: CASSETGMGETQYF. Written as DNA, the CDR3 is TGTGCCAGCTCCGAAACAGGGATGGGAGAGACCCAGTACTTC.

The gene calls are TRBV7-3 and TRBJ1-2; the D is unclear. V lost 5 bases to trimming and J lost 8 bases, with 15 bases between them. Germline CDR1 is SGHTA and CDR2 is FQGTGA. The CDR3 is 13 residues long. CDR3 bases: TGTGCCAGCAGCGCTGACACCTATGGGGGCTACACCTTC. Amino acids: CASSADTYGGYTF.

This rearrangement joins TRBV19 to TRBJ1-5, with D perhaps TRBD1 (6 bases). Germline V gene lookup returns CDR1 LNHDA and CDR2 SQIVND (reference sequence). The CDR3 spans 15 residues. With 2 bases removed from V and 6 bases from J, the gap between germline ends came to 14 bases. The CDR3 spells CASSISQGFAQPQHF. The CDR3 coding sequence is TGTGCCAGTAGTATATCACAGGGATTTGCTCAGCCCCAGCATTTT.

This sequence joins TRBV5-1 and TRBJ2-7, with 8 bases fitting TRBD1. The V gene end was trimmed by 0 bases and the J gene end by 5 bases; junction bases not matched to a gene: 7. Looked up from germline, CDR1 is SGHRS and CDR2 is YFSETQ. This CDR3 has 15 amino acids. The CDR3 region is CASSLAGTGTDEQYF. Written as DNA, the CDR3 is TGCGCCAGCAGCTTGGCAGGGACAGGAACCGACGAGCAGTACTTC.

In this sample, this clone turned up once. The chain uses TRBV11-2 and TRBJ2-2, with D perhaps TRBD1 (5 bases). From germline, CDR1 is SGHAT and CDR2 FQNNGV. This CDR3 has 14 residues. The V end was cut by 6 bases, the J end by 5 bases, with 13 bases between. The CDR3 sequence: CASRRQGRTGELFF. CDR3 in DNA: TGTGCCAGCAGGCGCCAGGGAAGGACCGGGGAGCTGTTTTTT.

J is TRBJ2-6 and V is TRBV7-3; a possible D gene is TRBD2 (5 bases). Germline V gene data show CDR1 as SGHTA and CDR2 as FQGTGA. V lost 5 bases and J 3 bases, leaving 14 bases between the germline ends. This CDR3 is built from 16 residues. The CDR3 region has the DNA TGTGCCAGCAGCCGCACTCGGGATAGTGGGGCCAACGTCCTGACTTTC. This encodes CASSRTRDSGANVLTF.

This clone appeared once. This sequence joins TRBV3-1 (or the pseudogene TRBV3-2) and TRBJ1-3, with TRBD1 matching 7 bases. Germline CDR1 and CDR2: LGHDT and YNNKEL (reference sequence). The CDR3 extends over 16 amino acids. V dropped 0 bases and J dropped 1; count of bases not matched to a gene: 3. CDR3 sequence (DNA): TGTGCCAGCAGCCAAGAAGACAGGGAATCTGGAAACACCATATATTTT. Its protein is CASSQEDRESGNTIYF.

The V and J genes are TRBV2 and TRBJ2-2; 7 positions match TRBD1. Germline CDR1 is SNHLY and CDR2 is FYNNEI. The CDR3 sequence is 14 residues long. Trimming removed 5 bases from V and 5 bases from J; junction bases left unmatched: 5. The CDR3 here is CASSRDSWTGELFF. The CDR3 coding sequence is TGTGCCAGCAGTAGGGACAGCTGGACCGGGGAGCTGTTTTTT.

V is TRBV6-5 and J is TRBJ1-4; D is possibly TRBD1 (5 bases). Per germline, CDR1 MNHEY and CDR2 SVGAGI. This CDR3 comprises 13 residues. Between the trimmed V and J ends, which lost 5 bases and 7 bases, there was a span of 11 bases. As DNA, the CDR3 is TGTGCCAGCAGTCAGGGACTGGGTGAAAAACTGTTTTTT. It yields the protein CASSQGLGEKLFF.